The 5 T cell receptor beta chains presented below share a single source sample, sequenced in a study of T cell responses to AZD1222 COVID-19 vaccine. The method was immunoSEQ multiplex PCR; TCRdb's version includes in-frame clones alone and lacks a portion of them. The sample consists of tens of thousands of clones, about 90% of them appearing once. Sequenced here: peripheral blood, sampled 28 days after the second AZD1222 dose. The receptors derive from an adult who received the AZD1222 COVID-19 vaccine.

This clone was observed a single time. The J gene is TRBJ2-7, the V gene TRBV5-1; TRBD2 agrees at 8 bases. Germline V gene lookup returns CDR1 SGHRS and CDR2 YFSETQ. The CDR3 covers 16 residues. J gave up 2 bases and V 2 bases, and 9 bases lay outside the gene matches. CDR3 region: CASSFQGGGRPYEQYF. The CDR3 coding sequence is TGCGCCAGCAGCTTCCAGGGTGGCGGGAGGCCCTACGAGCAGTACTTC.

CDR3 loop: CASTPGTGIYEQYF. CDR3 nucleotide sequence: TGTGCCAGCACCCCCGGGACAGGGATCTACGAGCAGTACTTC. This rearrangement joins TRBV28 to TRBJ2-7; 9 nucleotides match TRBD1. The CDR3 runs 14 residues. The J segment lost 3 bases and the V segment lost 7 bases, leaving 7 bases of the junction unmatched. Germline CDR1 MDHEN, CDR2 SYDVKM.

This chain uses TRBV6-5 with TRBJ1-1; D gene ambiguous. V shed 6 bases and J shed 7 bases, with 12 bases lying between them. The CDR3 length is 12 residues. In germline, CDR1 is MNHEY, CDR2 SVGAGI. For the CDR3, the DNA is TGTGCCAGCAGGACGGAGCAATATGAAGCTTTCTTT. Its translation is CASRTEQYEAFF.

The chain uses TRBV7-2 and TRBJ1-4, with D unclear. The CDR3 length is 14 residues. Looked up from germline, CDR1 is SGHTA and CDR2 is FQGNSA. The germline V and J ends were trimmed by 0 bases and 8 bases, with 10 bases remaining between them. The CDR3 sequence is CASSLAARGEKLFF. The CDR3 nucleotides are TGTGCCAGCAGCTTAGCGGCCCGTGGGGAAAAACTGTTTTTT.

V is TRBV28 and J is TRBJ2-7, with 14 positions matching TRBD2. CDR1 and CDR2 (germline): MDHEN, SYDVKM. CDR3 length: 16 residues. V was clipped by 6 bases and J by 2 bases; unmatched bases: 6. CDR3: CASRTGTSGGTYEQYF. The CDR3 bases are TGTGCCAGCAGGACAGGGACTAGCGGGGGTACCTACGAGCAGTACTTC.